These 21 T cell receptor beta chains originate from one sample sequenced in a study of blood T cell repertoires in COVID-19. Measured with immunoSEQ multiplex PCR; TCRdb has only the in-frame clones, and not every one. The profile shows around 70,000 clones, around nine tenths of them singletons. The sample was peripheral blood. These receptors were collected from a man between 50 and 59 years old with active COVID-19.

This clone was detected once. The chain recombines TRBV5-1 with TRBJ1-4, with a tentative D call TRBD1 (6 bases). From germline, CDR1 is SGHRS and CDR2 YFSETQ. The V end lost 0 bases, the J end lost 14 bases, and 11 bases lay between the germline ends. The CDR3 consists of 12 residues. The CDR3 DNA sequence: TGCGCCAGCAGCTTGGACAGGGACAAGCTGTTTTTT. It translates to CASSLDRDKLFF.

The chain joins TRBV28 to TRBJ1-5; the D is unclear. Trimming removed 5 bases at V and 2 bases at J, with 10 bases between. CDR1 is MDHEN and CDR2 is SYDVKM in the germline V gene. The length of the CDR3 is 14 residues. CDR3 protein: CASSPGGGNQPQHF. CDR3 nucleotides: TGTGCCAGCAGTCCAGGTGGCGGCAATCAGCCCCAGCATTTT.

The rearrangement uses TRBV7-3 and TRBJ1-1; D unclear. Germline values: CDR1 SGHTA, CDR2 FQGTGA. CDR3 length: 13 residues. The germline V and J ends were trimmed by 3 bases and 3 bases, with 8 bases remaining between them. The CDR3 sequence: CASSFSSDTEAFF. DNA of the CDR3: TGTGCCAGCAGCTTCTCCTCTGACACTGAAGCTTTCTTT.

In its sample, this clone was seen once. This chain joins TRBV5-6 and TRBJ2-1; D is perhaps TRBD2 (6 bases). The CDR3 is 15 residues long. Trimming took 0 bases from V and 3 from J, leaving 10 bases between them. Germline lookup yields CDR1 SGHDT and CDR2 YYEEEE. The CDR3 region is CASSLGTTNYNEQFF. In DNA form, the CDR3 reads TGTGCCAGCAGCTTGGGGACTACCAACTACAATGAGCAGTTCTTC.

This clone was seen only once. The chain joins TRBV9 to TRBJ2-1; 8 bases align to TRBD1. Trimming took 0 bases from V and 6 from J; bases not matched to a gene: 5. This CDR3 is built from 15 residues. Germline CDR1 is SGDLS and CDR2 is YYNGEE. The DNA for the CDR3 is TGTGCCAGCAGCGTAGCCAGGGGGCTATCCAATGAGCAGTTCTTC. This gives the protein CASSVARGLSNEQFF.

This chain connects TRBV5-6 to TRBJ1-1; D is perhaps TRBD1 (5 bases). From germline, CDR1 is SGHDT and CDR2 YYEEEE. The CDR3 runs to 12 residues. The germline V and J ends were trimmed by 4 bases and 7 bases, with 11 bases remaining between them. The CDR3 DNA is TGTGCCAGCAGCCTGGTCACAGGTGAAGCTTTCTTT. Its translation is CASSLVTGEAFF.

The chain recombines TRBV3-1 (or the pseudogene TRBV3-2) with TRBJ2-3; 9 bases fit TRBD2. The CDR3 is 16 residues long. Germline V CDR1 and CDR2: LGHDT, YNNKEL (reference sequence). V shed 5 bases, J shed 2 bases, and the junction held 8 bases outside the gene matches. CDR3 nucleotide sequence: TGTGCCAGCAGCTATTCTAGCGGGGAGAACACAGATACGCAGTATTTT. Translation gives CASSYSSGENTDTQYF.

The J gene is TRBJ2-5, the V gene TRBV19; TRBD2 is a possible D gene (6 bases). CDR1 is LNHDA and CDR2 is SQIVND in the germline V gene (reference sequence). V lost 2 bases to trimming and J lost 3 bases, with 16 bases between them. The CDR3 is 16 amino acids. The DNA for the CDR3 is TGTGCCAGTAGTATATCACCGGGACTCCTAAAAGAGACCCAGTACTTC. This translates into CASSISPGLLKETQYF.

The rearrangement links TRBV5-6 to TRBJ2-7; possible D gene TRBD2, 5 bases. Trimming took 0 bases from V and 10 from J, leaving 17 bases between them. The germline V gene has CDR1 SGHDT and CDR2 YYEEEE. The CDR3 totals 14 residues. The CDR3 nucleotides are TGTGCCAGCAGCTTGGGGACCTTCGGAGGACCACAGTACTTC. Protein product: CASSLGTFGGPQYF. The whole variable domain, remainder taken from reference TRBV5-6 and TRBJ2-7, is DAGVTQSPTHLIKTRGQQVTLRCSPKSGHDTVSWYQQALGQGPQFIFQYYEEEERQRGNFPDRFSGHQFPNYSSELNVNALLLGDSALYLCASSLGTFGGPQYFGPGTRLTVT.

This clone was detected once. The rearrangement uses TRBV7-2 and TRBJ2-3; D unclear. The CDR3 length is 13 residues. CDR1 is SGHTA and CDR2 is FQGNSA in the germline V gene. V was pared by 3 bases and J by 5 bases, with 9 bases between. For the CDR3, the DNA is TGTGCCAGCAGCTTGGAGTCCCGAGATACGCAGTATTTT. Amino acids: CASSLESRDTQYF.

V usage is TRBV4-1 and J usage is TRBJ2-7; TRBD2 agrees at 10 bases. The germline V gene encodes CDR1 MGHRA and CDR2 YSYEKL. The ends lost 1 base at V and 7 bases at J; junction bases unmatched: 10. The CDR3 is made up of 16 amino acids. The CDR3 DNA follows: TGCGCCAGCAGCCAAGGAGGGCTAGCGGGAGTGGAGGAGCAGTACTTC. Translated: CASSQGGLAGVEEQYF.

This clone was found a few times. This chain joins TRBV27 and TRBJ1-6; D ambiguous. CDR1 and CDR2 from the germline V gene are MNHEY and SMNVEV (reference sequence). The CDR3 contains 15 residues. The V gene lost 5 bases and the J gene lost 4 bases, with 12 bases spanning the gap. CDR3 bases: TGTGCCAGCAGTCCCACTCGGGTGTATAATTCACCCCTCCACTTT. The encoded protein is CASSPTRVYNSPLHF.

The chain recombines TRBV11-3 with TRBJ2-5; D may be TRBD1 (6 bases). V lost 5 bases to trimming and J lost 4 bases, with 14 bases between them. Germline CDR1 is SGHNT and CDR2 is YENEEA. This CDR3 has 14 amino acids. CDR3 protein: CASSPAQGSETQYF. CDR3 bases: TGTGCCAGCAGCCCAGCACAGGGATCAGAGACCCAGTACTTC.

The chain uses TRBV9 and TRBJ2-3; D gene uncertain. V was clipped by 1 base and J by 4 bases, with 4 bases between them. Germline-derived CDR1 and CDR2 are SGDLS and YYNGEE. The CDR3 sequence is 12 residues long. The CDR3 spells CASSVSADTQYF. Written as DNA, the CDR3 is TGTGCCAGCAGCGTAAGCGCAGATACGCAGTATTTT.

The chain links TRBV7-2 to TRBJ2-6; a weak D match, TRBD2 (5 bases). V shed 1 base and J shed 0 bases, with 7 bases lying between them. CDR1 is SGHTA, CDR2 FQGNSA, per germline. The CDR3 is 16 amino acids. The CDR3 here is CASSLVGSSGANVLTF. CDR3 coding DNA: TGTGCCAGCAGCTTAGTTGGGAGCTCTGGGGCCAACGTCCTGACTTTC.

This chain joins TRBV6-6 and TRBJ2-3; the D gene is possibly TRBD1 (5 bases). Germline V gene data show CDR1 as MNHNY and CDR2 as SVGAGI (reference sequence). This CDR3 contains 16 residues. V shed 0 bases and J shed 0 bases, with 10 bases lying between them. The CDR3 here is CASSYSPTDSTDTQYF. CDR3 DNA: TGTGCCAGCAGTTACTCCCCGACAGACAGCACAGATACGCAGTATTTT.

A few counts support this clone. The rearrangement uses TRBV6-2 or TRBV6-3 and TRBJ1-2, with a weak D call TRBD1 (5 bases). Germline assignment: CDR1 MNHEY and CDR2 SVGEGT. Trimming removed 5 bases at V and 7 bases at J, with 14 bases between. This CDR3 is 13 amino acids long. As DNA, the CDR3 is TGTGCCAGCAGTCCCCAGGGAACCGGTGGCTACACCTTC. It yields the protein CASSPQGTGGYTF.

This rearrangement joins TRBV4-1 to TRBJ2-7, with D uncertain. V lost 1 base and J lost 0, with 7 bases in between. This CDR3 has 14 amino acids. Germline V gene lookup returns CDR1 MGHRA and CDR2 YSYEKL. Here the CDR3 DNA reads TGCGCCAGCAGCCAAGGAAGTAGCTCCTACGAGCAGTACTTC. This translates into CASSQGSSSYEQYF.

CDR3 DNA: TGTGCCAGCACTGGACAGGCGGCAATGGCCGCTGAGCAGTTCTTC. Amino acids: CASTGQAAMAAEQFF. The rearrangement links TRBV2 to TRBJ2-1; 7 nucleotides line up with TRBD1. Germline lookup yields CDR1 SNHLY and CDR2 FYNNEI. With V trimmed by 7 bases and J by 9 bases, 15 bases remained unmatched. The CDR3 has 15 amino acids.

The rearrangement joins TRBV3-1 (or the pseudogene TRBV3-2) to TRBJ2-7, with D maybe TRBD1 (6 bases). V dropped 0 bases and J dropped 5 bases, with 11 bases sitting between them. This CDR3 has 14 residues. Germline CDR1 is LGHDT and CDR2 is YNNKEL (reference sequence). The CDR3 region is CASSQDQGKDEQYF. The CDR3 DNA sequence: TGTGCCAGCAGCCAAGATCAGGGGAAAGACGAGCAGTACTTC.

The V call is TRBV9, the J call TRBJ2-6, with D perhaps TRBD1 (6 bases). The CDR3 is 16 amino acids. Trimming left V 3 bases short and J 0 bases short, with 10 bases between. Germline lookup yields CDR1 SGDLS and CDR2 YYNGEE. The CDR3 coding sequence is TGTGCCAGCAGCGGACGACAGGCCTCTGGGGCCAACGTCCTGACTTTC. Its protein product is CASSGRQASGANVLTF.